These T cell receptor beta chains were read from a single sample in a study of T cell repertoires in cytomegalovirus infection. These TCRs are of unknown antigen specificity. TCRdb recomputed calls from the reads with MiXCR, one row per CDR3 protein. This table holds fewer than 950,000 distinct CDR3 sequences, 30% to 35% found once. Sequenced here: cultured CD8+ T cells from PBMCs, sampled from culture after CMV antigen stimulation. The receptors come from a human donor in good health (CMV status not recorded). Some clones in this sample may be carry-over from other donors' samples. Each CDR3 is given with its conserved first and last residue. D genes are given only for firm matches. Size tells how often a clone was seen (once, few, many) or the class of an expanded clone, and some rows leave it out.

clone_size	d_call	v_call	j_call	cdr3_length	cdr3_nt	cdr3_aa
-	-	TRBV12-3/TRBV12-4	TRBJ2-3	14	TGTGCCAGCAGTTTCACCAGGGGAGGAGATACGCAGTATTTT	CASSFTRGGDTQYF
-	-	TRBV27	TRBJ2-5	15	TGTGCCAGCAGTTACCGACGGCGGTCTGGGGAGACCCAGTACTTC	CASSYRRRSGETQYF
many	TRBD1	TRBV28	TRBJ1-1	17	TGTGCCAGCAGTAGTACGTATACAGGGGACGGAGATACTGAAGCTTTCTTT	CASSSTYTGDGDTEAFF
-	-	TRBV6-2/TRBV6-3	TRBJ2-3	14	TGTGCCAGCAACCTGGGTGGCTTTTTAGATACGCAGTATTTT	CASNLGGFLDTQYF
-	-	TRBV14	TRBJ2-7	14	TGTGCCAGCAGCCTCAGGGCTAACTCCTACGAGCAGTACTTC	CASSLRANSYEQYF
once	-	TRBV12-5	TRBJ2-3	12	TGTGCTAGTGCCGGTCTAGGAGATACGCAGTATTTT	CASAGLGDTQYF
few	TRBD2	TRBV11-3	TRBJ2-1	16	TGTGCCAGCAGCTCCTATATAGCGGGGGGGCCCAATGAGCAGTTCTTC	CASSSYIAGGPNEQFF
many	-	TRBV6-1	TRBJ2-1	12	TGTGCCAGCAGTGGTTGGGACAATGAGCAGTTCTTC	CASSGWDNEQFF
many	-	TRBV28	TRBJ1-2	13	TGTGCCAGCAGTTTACTATCCGACTATGGCTACACCTTC	CASSLLSDYGYTF
-	TRBD1	TRBV5-1	TRBJ2-1	14	TGCGCCAGCAGCCGGGACAGGGTTGGCAATGAGCAGTTCTTC	CASSRDRVGNEQFF